These 20 T cell receptor beta chains were all obtained from the same sample, sequenced in a study of blood T cell repertoires in COVID-19 (TCRdb year 2020). Libraries were constructed by the immunoSEQ multiplex PCR assay. TCRdb provides this immuneACCESS table in a form limited to in-frame rearrangements. Some clones are lacking; in checked studies, under half of them reflect an unresolved V gene, and why the rest are absent is not known. The sample contains about 100,000 clones, about 83% of them found a single time. The ten largest clones represent roughly 13% of the sample. The sample taken for sequencing was peripheral blood. These receptors all come from a human donor in a cohort sampled during active COVID-19.

V usage is TRBV10-2 and J usage is TRBJ2-1; 8 bases fit TRBD2. Germline assignment: CDR1 WSHSY and CDR2 SAAADI. Germline trimming cut 3 bases from V and 8 bases from J; bases unmatched to any gene: 18. The CDR3 is 18 amino acids. The DNA of the CDR3 is TGCGCCAGCAGTGATCGGGCGGGGGGCCCCTGGGGTCGCGATGAGCAGTTCTTC. Protein sequence: CASSDRAGGPWGRDEQFF.

The chain joins TRBV7-2 to TRBJ1-1; TRBD1 agrees at 8 bases. Trimming took 4 bases from V and 6 from J; bases not matched to a gene: 7. Germline V gives CDR1 SGHTA, CDR2 FQGNSA. The CDR3 loop spans 14 amino acids. CDR3 residues: CASSSQVQGAEAFF. CDR3 sequence (DNA): TGTGCCAGCAGCTCCCAAGTACAGGGGGCTGAAGCTTTCTTT.

The rearrangement uses TRBV5-1 and TRBJ2-3, with D perhaps TRBD2 (5 bases). The CDR3 length is 14 residues. V was shortened by 4 bases and J by 2 bases, with 11 bases between the two germline ends. Germline CDR1 is SGHRS and CDR2 is YFSETQ. CDR3 loop: CASSIRRDTDTQYF. The DNA for the CDR3 is TGCGCCAGCAGCATACGACGGGACACAGATACGCAGTATTTT.

The chain is built from TRBV18 and TRBJ2-2; no clear D gene. CDR1 is KGHSH and CDR2 is LQKENI in the germline V gene. The CDR3 runs 14 residues. V lost 4 bases, J lost 1 base, and 7 bases lay in between. CDR3 DNA: TGTGCCAGCTCACGGCAGGAGAACACCGGGGAGCTGTTTTTT. Its translation is CASSRQENTGELFF.

This chain uses TRBV27 with TRBJ1-1; D is ambiguous. This CDR3 has 11 residues. Per germline, CDR1 MNHEY and CDR2 SMNVEV (reference sequence). Trimming shortened V by 7 bases and J by 6 bases, and 9 bases separated the two germline ends. CDR3 DNA sequence: TGTGCCAGCATTGGGAGGTCTGAAGCTTTCTTT. Translated: CASIGRSEAFF.

This chain connects TRBV3-1 (or the pseudogene TRBV3-2) to TRBJ2-1, with TRBD1 matching 7 bases. The CDR3 runs 16 residues. CDR1 and CDR2 (germline): LGHDT, YNNKEL (reference sequence). V was pared by 1 base and J by 2 bases, with 5 bases of the junction left unmatched. CDR3 amino acids: CASSQVPGQPYNEQFF. As DNA, the CDR3 is TGTGCCAGCAGCCAAGTACCGGGACAGCCCTACAATGAGCAGTTCTTC.

The J gene is TRBJ2-7, the V gene TRBV10-1, with TRBD1 matching over 9 bases. Germline loops: CDR1 WNHNN, CDR2 SYGVQD (reference sequence). The CDR3 extends over 13 amino acids. Trimming removed 7 bases from V and 5 bases from J; junction bases left unmatched: 6. CDR3 sequence (DNA): TGCGCCAGCATAAGGGACAGGGATGACGAGCAGTACTTC. It codes for CASIRDRDDEQYF.

The genes are TRBV9 and TRBJ1-2; D call uncertain. The V and J ends lost 4 bases and 3 bases respectively, with 13 bases between them. CDR1 and CDR2 (germline): SGDLS, YYNGEE. This CDR3 comprises 14 residues. Here the CDR3 DNA reads TGTGCCAGCAGCTCTGGCAGGTCAGACTATGGCTACACCTTC. Translation gives CASSSGRSDYGYTF.

V gene TRBV9 combines with J gene TRBJ2-1; 10 positions agree with TRBD2. V was clipped by 3 bases and J by 3 bases; unmatched bases: 3. The CDR3 is 15 amino acids. The germline gives CDR1 SGDLS, CDR2 YYNGEE. This chain's CDR3 is CASSESGRGYNEQFF. For the CDR3, the DNA is TGTGCCAGCAGCGAGAGCGGGAGGGGCTACAATGAGCAGTTCTTC.

The rearrangement joins TRBV4-1 to TRBJ2-2; 12 bases fit TRBD2. Trimming cost V 6 bases and J 6 bases; bases outside gene matches: 11. The V gene's germline CDR1 is MGHRA and CDR2 YSYEKL. The CDR3 contains 17 residues. Written as DNA, the CDR3 is TGCGCCAGCAGTCCTAGCGGGAGGGCCCGGGTGGCCGGGGAGCTGTTTTTT. The encoded protein is CASSPSGRARVAGELFF.

The chain has TRBV5-6 and TRBJ1-2; 8 bases fit TRBD1. CDR3 length: 14 amino acids. The trim removed 0 bases at V and 7 bases at J, leaving 5 bases unmatched. CDR1 and CDR2 (germline): SGHDT, YYEEEE. CDR3 amino acids: CASSLGQGASGYTF. CDR3 DNA sequence: TGTGCCAGCAGCTTGGGCCAGGGGGCGAGTGGCTACACCTTC.

The chain carries TRBV9 and TRBJ2-3; 7 bases map to TRBD2. Losses at the gene ends were 3 bases for V and 6 bases for J; bases not matched to a gene: 10. The CDR3 extends over 15 amino acids. Looked up from germline, CDR1 is SGDLS and CDR2 is YYNGEE. Written as DNA, the CDR3 is TGTGCCAGCAGCGACAATGGCGGGAGTTCGGATACGCAGTATTTT. This translates into CASSDNGGSSDTQYF.

V and J are TRBV11-2 and TRBJ2-6, with D perhaps TRBD1 (5 bases). The CDR3 extends over 16 amino acids. V was shortened by 1 base and J by 0 bases, with 7 bases between the two germline ends. CDR1 and CDR2 from the germline V gene are SGHAT and FQNNGV. CDR3 nucleotide sequence: TGTGCCAGCAGCTTAGGTCAGGGCTCTGGGGCCAACGTCCTGACTTTC. This codes for CASSLGQGSGANVLTF.

The chain recombines TRBV6-5 with TRBJ1-5; D call uncertain. V was cut by 6 bases and J by 0 bases, with 9 bases left in between. This CDR3 has 14 amino acids. CDR1 MNHEY and CDR2 SVGAGI come from the germline V gene. The CDR3 is CASSPSGSNQPQHF. The CDR3 bases are TGTGCCAGCAGCCCCTCCGGTAGCAATCAGCCCCAGCATTTT.

This sequence joins TRBV6-5 and TRBJ2-7; 7 nucleotides agree with TRBD1. With V trimmed by 8 bases and J by 5 bases, 12 bases remained unmatched. The length of the CDR3 is 14 residues. CDR1 and CDR2 (germline): MNHEY, SVGAGI. The CDR3 DNA reads TGTGCCAGCTCCATGACACAGGGGACCCACGAGCAGTACTTC. Translating gives CASSMTQGTHEQYF.

The chain links TRBV7-2 to TRBJ2-7; tentatively, D is TRBD1 (6 bases). Per germline, CDR1 SGHTA and CDR2 FQGNSA. The CDR3 is 15 amino acids. V lost 1 base and J 2 bases, leaving 12 bases between the germline ends. The CDR3 here is CASSLETGSTYEQYF. Written as DNA, the CDR3 is TGTGCCAGCAGCTTAGAAACAGGGTCTACCTACGAGCAGTACTTC.

The rearrangement links TRBV7-2 to TRBJ2-7, with 7 bases aligning to TRBD2. The CDR3 has 17 amino acids. V gave up 1 base and J gave up 0 bases; unmatched junction bases: 9. Per the germline V gene, CDR1 is SGHTA and CDR2 is FQGNSA. The DNA of the CDR3 is TGTGCCAGCAGCTTAGACATCCTAGCGGCCTTCTCCTACGAGCAGTACTTC. Translating it yields CASSLDILAAFSYEQYF. The complete variable domain, with remaining parts taken from reference TRBV7-2 and TRBJ2-7, reads GAGVSQSPSNKVTEKGKDVELRCDPISGHTALYWYRQSLGQGLEFLIYFQGNSAPDKSGLPSDRFSAERTGGSVSTLTIQRTQQEDSAVYLCASSLDILAAFSYEQYFGPGTRLTVT.

The chain has TRBV4-3 and TRBJ1-2; 11 bases are a match to TRBD1. Looked up from germline, CDR1 is LGHNA and CDR2 is YSLEER. The CDR3 contains 17 residues. V lost 2 bases to trimming and J lost 7 bases; unmatched junction nucleotides: 12. The CDR3 region is CASSQSGTGGFSFGYTF. The CDR3 DNA sequence: TGCGCCAGCAGCCAATCCGGGACAGGGGGTTTTTCCTTTGGCTACACCTTC.

The CDR3 reads CASSLAIGGREPQHF. The CDR3 nucleotides are TGTGCCAGCAGCTTGGCTATAGGGGGCAGGGAGCCCCAGCATTTT. This sequence joins TRBV5-8 and TRBJ1-5; 7 bases line up with TRBD1. The CDR3 runs to 15 residues. Germline values: CDR1 SGHTS, CDR2 YDEGEE. After removal of 0 bases from V and 8 bases from J, the junction contained 8 bases not matched to a gene.

The CDR3 DNA reads TGTGCCAGCAGCTTGGGGACTAGCGGTAGCACAGATACGCAGTATTTT. Translated: CASSLGTSGSTDTQYF. The rearrangement joins TRBV5-4 to TRBJ2-3; 10 nucleotides align to TRBD2. This CDR3 has 16 residues. V shed 0 bases, J shed 0 bases, and the junction held 1 base outside the gene matches. Germline V lookup: CDR1 SGHNT, CDR2 YYREEE (reference sequence). Filled out from reference TRBV5-4 and TRBJ2-3, the complete variable domain reads ETGVTQSPTHLIKTRGQQVTLRCSSQSGHNTVSWYQQALGQGPQFIFQYYREEENGRGNFPPRFSGLQFPNYSSELNVNALELDDSALYLCASSLGTSGSTDTQYFGPGTRLTVL.